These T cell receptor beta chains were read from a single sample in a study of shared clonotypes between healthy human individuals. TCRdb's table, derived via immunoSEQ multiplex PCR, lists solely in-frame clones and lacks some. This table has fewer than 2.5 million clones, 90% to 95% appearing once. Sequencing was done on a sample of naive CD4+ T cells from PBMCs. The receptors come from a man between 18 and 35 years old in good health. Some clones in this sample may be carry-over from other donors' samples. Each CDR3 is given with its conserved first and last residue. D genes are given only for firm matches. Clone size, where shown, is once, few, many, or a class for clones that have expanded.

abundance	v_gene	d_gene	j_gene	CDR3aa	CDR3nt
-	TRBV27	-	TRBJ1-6	CASSLLGSPLHF	TGTGCCAGCAGTTTACTTGGATCACCCCTCCACTTT
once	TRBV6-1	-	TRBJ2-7	CASSKTGSKSYEQYF	TGTGCCAGCAGTAAAACCGGGTCCAAATCCTACGAGCAGTACTTC
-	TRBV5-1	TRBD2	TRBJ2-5	CASSLGTSGRVEETQYF	TGCGCCAGCAGCTTGGGGACTAGCGGGAGGGTCGAGGAGACCCAGTACTTC
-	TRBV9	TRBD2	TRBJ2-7	CASSVSSGSPYEQYF	TGTGCCAGCAGCGTCTCTAGCGGGAGCCCCTACGAGCAGTACTTC
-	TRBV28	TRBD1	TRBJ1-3	CASRTGTVTAGNTIYF	TGTGCCAGCAGGACCGGGACAGTAACGGCTGGAAACACCATATATTTT
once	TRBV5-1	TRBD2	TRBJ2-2	CASSPTSDFGGELFF	TGCGCCAGCAGCCCCACTAGCGACTTCGGCGGGGAGCTGTTTTTT
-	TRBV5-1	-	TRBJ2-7	CASSFQGSYEQYF	TGCGCCAGCAGCTTTCAGGGTTCCTACGAGCAGTACTTC
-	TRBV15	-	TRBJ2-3	CATSRDRGRSTDTQYF	TGTGCCACCAGCAGAGATCGCGGCAGGAGCACAGATACGCAGTATTTT
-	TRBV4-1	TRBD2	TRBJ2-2	CASSHGLAEKNTGELFF	TGCGCCAGCAGCCACGGACTAGCGGAAAAGAACACCGGGGAGCTGTTTTTT
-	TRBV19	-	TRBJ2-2	CASSIVGRGSTGELFF	TGTGCCAGTAGTATAGTCGGCAGGGGATCAACCGGGGAGCTGTTTTTT
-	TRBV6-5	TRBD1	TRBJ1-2	CASSPRGQNLYGYTF	TGTGCCAGCAGTCCAAGGGGACAGAACCTCTATGGCTACACCTTC
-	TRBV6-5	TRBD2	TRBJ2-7	CASSYTSGGPYEQYF	TGTGCCAGCAGTTACACTAGCGGGGGCCCCTACGAGCAGTACTTC
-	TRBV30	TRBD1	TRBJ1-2	CAWRGSGGYGYTF	TGTGCCTGGAGGGGATCAGGGGGCTATGGCTACACCTTC
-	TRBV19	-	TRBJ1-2	CASTGTNYGYTF	TGTGCCTCTACAGGAACTAACTATGGCTACACCTTC
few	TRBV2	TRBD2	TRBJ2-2	CASSYLAGDGTGELFF	TGTGCCAGCAGTTATCTAGCGGGAGATGGTACCGGGGAGCTGTTTTTT
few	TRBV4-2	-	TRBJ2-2	CASSQVGASGELFF	TGTGCCAGCAGCCAAGTGGGGGCGTCCGGGGAGCTGTTTTTT
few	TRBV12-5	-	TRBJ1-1	CASGLPQHNTEAFF	TGTGCTAGTGGTTTGCCCCAACATAACACTGAAGCTTTCTTT
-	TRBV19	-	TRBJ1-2	CASIGEGPGYTF	TGTGCCAGTATAGGGGAAGGGCCTGGCTACACCTTC
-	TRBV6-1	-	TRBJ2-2	CASSGGYTGELFF	TGTGCCAGCAGTGGGGGATACACCGGGGAGCTGTTTTTT
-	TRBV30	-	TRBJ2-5	CAWSVIETQYF	TGTGCCTGGAGTGTAATCGAGACCCAGTACTTC
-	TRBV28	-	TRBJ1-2	CASSPRSGYGYTF	TGTGCCAGCAGTCCACGCTCGGGGTATGGCTACACCTTC
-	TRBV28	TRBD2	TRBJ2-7	CASSPSGAGEGEQYF	TGTGCCAGCAGTCCCTCTGGGGCGGGAGAAGGGGAGCAGTACTTC
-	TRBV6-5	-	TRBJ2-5	CASAMWGVEETQYF	TGTGCCAGCGCTATGTGGGGGGTGGAAGAGACCCAGTACTTC
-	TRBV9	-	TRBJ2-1	CASSARGPGPYNEQFF	TGTGCCAGCAGCGCTCGAGGCCCCGGCCCCTACAATGAGCAGTTCTTC
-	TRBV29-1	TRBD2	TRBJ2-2	CSALGTSGGVFLTGELFF	TGCAGCGCCCTCGGGACTAGCGGGGGGGTATTTTTAACCGGGGAGCTGTTTTTT
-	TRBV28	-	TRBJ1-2	CATRGVGTGYTF	TGTGCCACCAGGGGAGTGGGCACAGGCTACACCTTC
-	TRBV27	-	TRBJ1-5	CASQRGGARGQPQHF	TGTGCCAGCCAACGGGGCGGGGCCCGGGGACAGCCCCAGCATTTT
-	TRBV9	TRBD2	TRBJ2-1	CASSVDGTSGRTLTGNEQFF	TGTGCCAGCAGCGTAGACGGGACTAGCGGGAGGACCCTTACGGGGAATGAGCAGTTCTTC
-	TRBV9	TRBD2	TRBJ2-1	CASSVSSGSSYNEQFF	TGTGCCAGCAGCGTCTCTAGCGGGAGCTCCTACAATGAGCAGTTCTTC
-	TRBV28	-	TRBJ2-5	CASSPPHPTGSRNQETQYF	TGTGCCAGCAGTCCCCCACATCCTACCGGGAGCCGAAACCAAGAGACCCAGTACTTC
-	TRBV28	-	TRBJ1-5	CASSPQPTANQPQHF	TGTGCCAGCAGTCCTCAGCCTACGGCCAATCAGCCCCAGCATTTT
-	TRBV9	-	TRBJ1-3	CASSPPGVGGNTIYF	TGTGCCAGCAGTCCCCCCGGGGTCGGTGGAAACACCATATATTTT
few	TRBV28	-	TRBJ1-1	CASSFREAFF	TGTGCCAGCAGTTTCCGGGAAGCTTTCTTT
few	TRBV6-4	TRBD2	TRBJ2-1	CASSGLAGGHEQFF	TGTGCCAGCAGTGGACTAGCGGGAGGGCATGAGCAGTTCTTC
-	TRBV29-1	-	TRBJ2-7	CSVEGSGNHEQYF	TGCAGCGTTGAAGGGAGTGGGAATCACGAGCAGTACTTC
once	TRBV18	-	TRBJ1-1	CASSEMGNTEAFF	TGTGCCAGCTCCGAGATGGGGAACACTGAAGCTTTCTTT
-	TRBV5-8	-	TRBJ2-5	CASSLMTVQETQYF	TGTGCCAGCAGCTTGATGACAGTCCAAGAGACCCAGTACTTC
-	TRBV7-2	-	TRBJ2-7	CASSLAVTAYPYEQYF	TGTGCCAGCAGCTTAGCAGTGACAGCGTACCCCTACGAGCAGTACTTC
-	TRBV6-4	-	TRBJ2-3	CASRVGQDTDTQYF	TGTGCCAGCAGGGTGGGGCAAGACACAGATACGCAGTATTTT
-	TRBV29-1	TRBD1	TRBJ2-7	CSVAIPGQGWREQYF	TGCAGCGTTGCGATACCGGGACAGGGTTGGCGCGAGCAGTACTTC
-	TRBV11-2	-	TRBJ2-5	CASSLMETQYF	TGTGCCAGCAGCTTGATGGAGACCCAGTACTTC
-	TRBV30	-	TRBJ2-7	CACGREIYEQYF	TGTGCCTGCGGCAGGGAAATCTACGAGCAGTACTTC
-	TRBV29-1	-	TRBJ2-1	CSVEGGGAYNEQFF	TGCAGCGTTGAGGGAGGGGGGGCCTACAATGAGCAGTTCTTC
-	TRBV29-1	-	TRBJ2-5	CSVKLRFQETQYF	TGCAGCGTCAAGCTGCGTTTCCAAGAGACCCAGTACTTC